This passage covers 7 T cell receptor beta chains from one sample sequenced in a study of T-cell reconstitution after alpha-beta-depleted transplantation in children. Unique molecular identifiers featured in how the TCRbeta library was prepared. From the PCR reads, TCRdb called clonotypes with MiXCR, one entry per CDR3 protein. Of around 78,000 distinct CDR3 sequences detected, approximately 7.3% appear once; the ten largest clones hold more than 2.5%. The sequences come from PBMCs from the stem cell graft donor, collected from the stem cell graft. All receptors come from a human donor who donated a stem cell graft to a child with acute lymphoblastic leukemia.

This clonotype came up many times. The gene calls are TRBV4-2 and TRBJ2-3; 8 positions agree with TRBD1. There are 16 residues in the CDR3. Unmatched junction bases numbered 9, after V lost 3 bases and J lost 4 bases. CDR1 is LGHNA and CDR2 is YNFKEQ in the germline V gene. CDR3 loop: CASSHRGRGDADTQYF. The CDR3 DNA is TGTGCCAGCAGCCACAGGGGGCGAGGGGACGCAGATACGCAGTATTTT.

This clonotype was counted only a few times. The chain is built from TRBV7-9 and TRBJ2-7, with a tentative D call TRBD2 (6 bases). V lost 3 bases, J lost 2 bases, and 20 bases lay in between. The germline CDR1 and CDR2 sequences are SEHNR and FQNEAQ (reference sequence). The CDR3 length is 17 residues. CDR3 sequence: CASSFRSTGLITYEQYF. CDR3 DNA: TGTGCCAGCAGCTTTCGATCCACGGGACTGATTACCTACGAGCAGTACTTC.

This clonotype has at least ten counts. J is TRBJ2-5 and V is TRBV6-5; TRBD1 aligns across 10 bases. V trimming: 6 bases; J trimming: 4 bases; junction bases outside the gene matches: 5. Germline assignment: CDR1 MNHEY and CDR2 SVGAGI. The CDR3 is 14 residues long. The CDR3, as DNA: TGTGCCAGCAGCCTAGACAGGGGGCGAGAGACCCAGTACTTC. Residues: CASSLDRGRETQYF.

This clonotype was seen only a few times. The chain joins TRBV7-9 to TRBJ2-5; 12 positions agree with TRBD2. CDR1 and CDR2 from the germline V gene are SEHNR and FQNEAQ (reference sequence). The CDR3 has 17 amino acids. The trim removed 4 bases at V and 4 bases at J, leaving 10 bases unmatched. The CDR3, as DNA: TGTGCCAGCAGCTCCCCGGTACTAGCGGGAGGACGAGAGACCCAGTACTTC. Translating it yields CASSSPVLAGGRETQYF.

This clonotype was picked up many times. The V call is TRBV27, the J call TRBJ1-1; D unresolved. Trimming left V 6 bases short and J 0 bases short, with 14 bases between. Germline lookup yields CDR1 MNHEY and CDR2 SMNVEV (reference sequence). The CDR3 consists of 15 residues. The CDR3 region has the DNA TGTGCCAGCAGCTTTTACAGTTCTATGAACACTGAAGCTTTCTTT. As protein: CASSFYSSMNTEAFF.

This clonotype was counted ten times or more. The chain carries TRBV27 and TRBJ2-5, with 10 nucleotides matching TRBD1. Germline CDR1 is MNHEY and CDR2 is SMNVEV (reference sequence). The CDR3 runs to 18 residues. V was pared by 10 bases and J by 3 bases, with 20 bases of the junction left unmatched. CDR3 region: CATQYGGQGTLGKETQYF. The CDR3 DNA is TGTGCCACACAGTACGGGGGACAGGGGACCCTGGGAAAAGAGACCCAGTACTTC.

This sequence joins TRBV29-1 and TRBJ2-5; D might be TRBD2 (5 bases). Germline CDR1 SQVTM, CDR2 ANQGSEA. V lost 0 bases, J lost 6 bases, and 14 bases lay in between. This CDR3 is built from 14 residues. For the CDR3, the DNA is TGCAGCGTTGAAGATCCCTGGACTTTGAAGACCCAGTACTTC. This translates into CSVEDPWTLKTQYF.